These 22 T cell receptor beta chains share one sample of origin, sequenced in a study of T cells in Graves' hyperthyroidism and ophthalmopathy. What was amplified from RNA transcripts were TCR beta CDR3 regions. When the TCR CDR3 underwent first-round RT-PCR, the HTBI primer set was used. MiXCR, run by TCRdb on the multiplex PCR reads, gives a single entry per CDR3 protein. This sample has 250,000 to 300,000 distinct CDR3 sequences, with about a sixth found just once. The sample consisted of blood. The receptors were sampled from an older woman with Graves' ophthalmopathy.

The rearrangement uses TRBV24-1 and TRBJ2-2, with 7 nucleotides matching TRBD2. The ends lost 0 bases at V and 1 base at J; junction bases unmatched: 4. This CDR3 is built from 17 residues. Per the germline V gene, CDR1 is KGHDR and CDR2 is SFDVKD. The CDR3 loop is CATSDLASGKNTGELFF. The CDR3 bases are TGTGCCACCAGTGATTTGGCAAGCGGGAAGAACACCGGGGAGCTGTTTTTT.

This clonotype was found many times. The rearrangement links TRBV28 to TRBJ2-7; the D gene is possibly TRBD1 (6 bases). This CDR3 is 14 amino acids long. V was pared by 2 bases and J by 2 bases, with 10 bases between. The germline gives CDR1 MDHEN, CDR2 SYDVKM. CDR3 sequence (DNA): TGTGCCAGCAGTTTACTACAGGGAACCTACGAGCAGTACTTC. Translation: CASSLLQGTYEQYF. The entire variable domain, with the rest obtained from reference TRBV28 and TRBJ2-7, is as follows: DVKVTQSSRYLVKRTGEKVFLECVQDMDHENMFWYRQDPGLGLRLIYFSYDVKMKEKGDIPEGYSVSREKKERFSLILESASTNQTSMYLCASSLLQGTYEQYFGPGTRLTVT.

This clonotype came up many times. The genes are TRBV20-1 and TRBJ2-7, with unresolved D. Trimming stripped 0 bases from V and 1 base from J, with 10 bases between. The germline V gene encodes CDR1 DFQATT and CDR2 SNEGSKA (reference sequence). CDR3 length: 14 residues. The CDR3 DNA reads TGCAGTGCTAGAGATCGGCTGCTGTCCTACGAGCAGTACTTC. Amino acid sequence: CSARDRLLSYEQYF.

This clonotype was seen more than once but under ten times. This chain connects TRBV2 to TRBJ1-2; the D is unclear. CDR1 is SNHLY, CDR2 FYNNEI, per germline. The CDR3 consists of 12 residues. Trimming removed 6 bases at V and 2 bases at J, with 7 bases between. The CDR3 here is CASRDGNYGYTF. The CDR3 bases are TGTGCCAGCAGGGACGGCAACTATGGCTACACCTTC.

A single count supports this clonotype. The chain couples TRBV29-1 to TRBJ2-1; D may correspond to TRBD1 or TRBD2 (5 bases each). Per the germline V gene, CDR1 is SQVTM and CDR2 is ANQGSEA. V dropped 2 bases and J dropped 1 base, with 18 bases sitting between them. The CDR3 totals 17 residues. CDR3 residues: CSVELGTVLVSYNEQFF. For the CDR3, the DNA is TGCAGCGTTGAATTAGGGACGGTCCTTGTTTCCTACAATGAGCAGTTCTTC.

The chain combines TRBV28 with TRBJ1-1, with 7 bases identical to TRBD1. V lost 6 bases, J lost 9 bases, and 13 bases stayed unmatched. There are 14 residues in the CDR3. The germline V gene encodes CDR1 MDHEN and CDR2 SYDVKM. The CDR3 DNA is TGTGCCAGCAGCTCAGAGACAGGGTTCATGCAAGCTTTCTTT. This sequence encodes CASSSETGFMQAFF.

The chain carries TRBV14 and TRBJ1-2; D not certain. This CDR3 is 13 amino acids long. Germline lookup yields CDR1 SGHDN and CDR2 FVKESK. V lost 1 base to trimming and J lost 3 bases, with 6 bases between them. The CDR3 DNA reads as TGTGCCAGCAGCCAAGTTCAGCACTATGGCTACACCTTC. It yields the protein CASSQVQHYGYTF.

Only a few counts were recorded for this clonotype. The genes are TRBV5-6 and TRBJ1-1; D ambiguous. The CDR3 is 14 amino acids. Germline V gene data show CDR1 as SGHDT and CDR2 as YYEEEE. V was trimmed by 2 bases and J by 0 bases, leaving 8 bases between them. The CDR3 nucleotides read TGTGCCAGCAGCTTAAGAACAATGAACACTGAAGCTTTCTTT. Residues: CASSLRTMNTEAFF.

This clonotype turned up a few times. CDR3 nucleotides: TGCAGCGTTCTGGTTTTGGCAGGGACTGAAGCTTTCTTT. This sequence encodes CSVLVLAGTEAFF. This chain links TRBV29-1 with TRBJ1-1, with TRBD1 as a possible D gene (5 bases). The CDR3 covers 13 residues. Germline CDR1 SQVTM, CDR2 ANQGSEA. The V end was cut by 5 bases, the J end by 5 bases, with 15 bases between.

This clonotype was found many times. This chain joins TRBV27 and TRBJ1-1, with a tentative D call TRBD1 (5 bases). Trimming removed 7 bases at V and 5 bases at J, with 20 bases between. CDR1 is MNHEY, CDR2 SMNVEV, per germline (reference sequence). The CDR3 is made up of 15 amino acids. CDR3 loop: CASKFGDRGETEAFF. DNA for the CDR3: TGTGCCAGCAAATTTGGGGACCGAGGCGAGACTGAAGCTTTCTTT.

This clonotype was recorded at least ten times. The CDR3 reads CASRPPGAPYEQYF. CDR3 nucleotides: TGTGCCAGCAGACCCCCTGGGGCACCCTACGAGCAGTACTTC. The V and J genes are TRBV28 and TRBJ2-7; a possible D gene is TRBD1 (5 bases). This CDR3 is built from 14 residues. Per germline, CDR1 MDHEN and CDR2 SYDVKM. Trimming cost V 6 bases and J 2 bases, with 14 bases left between them.

This clonotype came up many times. The chain carries TRBV3-1 and TRBJ2-1; 11 bases are a match to TRBD2. Germline V gene data show CDR1 as LGHDT and CDR2 as YNNKEL (reference sequence). The CDR3 loop spans 15 amino acids. V lost 6 bases to trimming and J lost 7 bases; unmatched junction nucleotides: 8. DNA of the CDR3: TGTGCCAGCAGTCTCACTAGCGGGGGATTAAATGAGCAGTTCTTC. This translates into CASSLTSGGLNEQFF.

This clonotype was recorded at least ten times. The chain recombines TRBV30 with TRBJ2-3; D is unresolved. In germline, CDR1 is GTSNPN, CDR2 SVGIG (reference sequence). The CDR3 is made up of 15 amino acids. V lost 4 bases to trimming and J lost 0 bases, with 14 bases between them. Here the CDR3 reads CAWTNRRQSTDTQYF. DNA of the CDR3: TGTGCCTGGACCAATAGGCGACAAAGCACAGATACGCAGTATTTT.

The CDR3, as DNA: TGTGCCAGCAGTTACTCTCAGGGGTATTCACCCCTCCACTTT. Translation gives CASSYSQGYSPLHF. The chain joins TRBV6-2 or TRBV6-3 to TRBJ1-6, with a weak D call TRBD1 (6 bases). Per the germline V gene, CDR1 is MNHEY and CDR2 is SVGEGT. V shed 0 bases and J shed 8 bases, with 8 bases lying between them. The CDR3 covers 14 residues.

This clonotype was detected ten times or more. The chain has TRBV6-1 and TRBJ2-7, with D perhaps matching TRBD2 (6 bases). From germline, CDR1 is MNHNS and CDR2 SASEGT. This CDR3 spans 13 amino acids. V lost 4 bases, J lost 5 bases, and 12 bases lay in between. The CDR3 protein is CASSVQTGDEQYF. CDR3 DNA: TGTGCCAGCAGTGTTCAGACGGGGGACGAGCAGTACTTC.

This clonotype was observed at least ten times. The chain recombines TRBV20-1 with TRBJ2-1; 13 bases fit TRBD2. V shed 0 bases, J shed 5 bases, and the junction held 1 base outside the gene matches. The germline V gene has CDR1 DFQATT and CDR2 SNEGSKA (reference sequence). CDR3 length: 15 residues. The DNA of the CDR3 is TGCAGTGCTAGAGATGGACTAGCGGGAGACAATGAGCAGTTCTTC. Amino acid sequence: CSARDGLAGDNEQFF.

The CDR3 here is CASSFVSHSSGNTIYF. The CDR3 bases are TGTGCCAGCAGTTTTGTCAGCCACAGCTCTGGAAACACCATATATTTT. The V and J genes are TRBV12-3 or TRBV12-4 and TRBJ1-3; D is ambiguous. There are 16 residues in the CDR3. The germline V and J ends were trimmed by 3 bases and 0 bases, with 12 bases remaining between them.

The V call is TRBV5-1, the J call TRBJ1-5, with a possible D match to TRBD1 (5 bases). Trimming took off 0 bases at V and 5 bases at J, with 6 bases between the two ends. CDR1 and CDR2 from the germline V gene are SGHRS and YFSETQ. CDR3 length: 13 residues. The CDR3 nucleotides read TGCGCCAGCAGCTTGGGACAGCATCAGCCCCAGCATTTT. Protein product: CASSLGQHQPQHF.

This clonotype appeared a few times. The rearrangement uses TRBV4-1 and TRBJ1-6; D remains ambiguous. The CDR3 totals 16 residues. The V end was cut by 1 base, the J end by 3 bases, with 10 bases between. Germline CDR1 is MGHRA and CDR2 is YSYEKL. The CDR3 sequence: CASSQAYRDYNSPLHF. DNA for the CDR3: TGCGCCAGCAGCCAAGCCTACAGAGACTATAATTCACCCCTCCACTTT.

Many counts were recorded for this clonotype. The chain uses TRBV12-3 or TRBV12-4 and TRBJ2-7, with 8 bases matching TRBD1. The CDR3 is made up of 14 amino acids. V shed 1 base, J shed 6 bases, and the junction held 5 bases outside the gene matches. CDR3 loop: CASSLVGTGPEQYF. The CDR3 DNA reads TGTGCCAGCAGTTTAGTTGGGACAGGACCCGAGCAGTACTTC.

On this clonotype: The junction departs from the called germline gene at one end, perhaps through a read error. The chain has TRBV20-1 and TRBJ2-1; 11 bases match TRBD2. Germline-derived CDR1 and CDR2 are DFQATT and SNEGSKA (reference sequence). The CDR3 extends over 16 amino acids. CDR3 residues: CSAKGTSGSSYNEQFF. The CDR3 region has the DNA TGCAGTGCTAAGGGGACTAGCGGAAGCTCCTACAACGAGCAATTCTTC.

The sample holds many counts of this clonotype. CDR3 coding DNA: TGCAGTGCTAAGTGGACAGGGGGTTACAATGAGCAGTTCTTC. It codes for CSAKWTGGYNEQFF. This rearrangement joins TRBV20-1 to TRBJ2-1, with TRBD1 matching 10 bases. The junction had 4 bases not matched to a gene; V was cut back by 4 bases and J by 4 bases. The germline gives CDR1 DFQATT, CDR2 SNEGSKA (reference sequence). The CDR3 covers 14 residues.